The 12 T cell receptor beta chains in this list originate from one sample, sequenced in a study of blood T cells in healthy people across ages. Combining a sample-barcoded 5' primer with a J-beta primer mix, a second PCR ran for roughly 7 to 11 cycles. TCRdb recomputed calls from the 5' RACE reads with MiXCR, one row per CDR3 protein. The sample lists 1.5 million to 2 million distinct CDR3 sequences; just under 50% were seen once. Material: blood. These receptors all stem from a woman in her forties in good health.

J is TRBJ2-4 and V is TRBV20-1, with D unclear. The end of the DNA is better explained by TRBJ2-7, so the J call may be wrong. The CDR3 runs to 11 residues. CDR1 and CDR2 (germline): DFQATT, SNEGSKA (reference sequence). CDR3 region: CSAAVVGEQYF. As DNA, the CDR3 is TGCAGTGCTGCCGTGGTAGGCGAGCAGTACTTC.

This clonotype was recorded only once. V gene TRBV9 combines with J gene TRBJ1-1, with 7 bases aligning to TRBD1. This CDR3 region has 15 residues. Unmatched junction bases numbered 10, after V lost 3 bases and J lost 5 bases. In germline, CDR1 is SGDLS, CDR2 YYNGEE. CDR3 in amino acids: CASSASPGGRTEAFF. The CDR3 DNA is TGTGCCAGCAGCGCCTCTCCAGGGGGAAGAACTGAAGCTTTCTTT.

The chain links TRBV10-3 to TRBJ2-7, with D hard to call. Trimming removed 2 bases at V and 3 bases at J, with 14 bases between. The germline V gene encodes CDR1 ENHRY and CDR2 SYGVKD. The CDR3 sequence is 15 residues long. CDR3 sequence (DNA): TGTGCCATCAGTGAGGAGGCAGGTGGATTCTACGAGCAGTACTTC. The encoded protein is CAISEEAGGFYEQYF.

The chain carries TRBV28 and TRBJ2-1; the D gene could be TRBD1 or TRBD2 (5 bases each). The CDR3 spans 15 residues. Germline lookup yields CDR1 MDHEN and CDR2 SYDVKM. The V end was cut by 3 bases, the J end by 7 bases, with 16 bases between. The CDR3 DNA is TGTGCCAGCAGTTTCGACAGATCACGGAGGAATGAGCAGTTCTTC. Its translation: CASSFDRSRRNEQFF.

This chain links TRBV20-1 with TRBJ2-7, with a possible D match to TRBD2 (6 bases). The CDR3 length is 13 residues. The germline gives CDR1 DFQATT, CDR2 SNEGSKA (reference sequence). The V and J ends lost 5 bases and 3 bases respectively, with 14 bases between them. The DNA of the CDR3 is TGCAGTGCTCGGCGGGTCGGGGGCTACGAGCAGTACTTC. It yields the protein CSARRVGGYEQYF.

This chain joins TRBV28 and TRBJ1-2, with D unclear. Germline values: CDR1 MDHEN, CDR2 SYDVKM. The V end was cut by 5 bases, the J end by 6 bases, with 13 bases between. The CDR3 covers 13 residues. For the CDR3, the DNA is TGTGCCAGCAGTACCCCGTCGAGAGATGGCTACACCTTC. This encodes CASSTPSRDGYTF.

This clonotype was recorded only once. The rearrangement links TRBV29-1 to TRBJ2-1; perhaps TRBD1 as D (6 bases). CDR3 length equals 14 residues. Looked up from germline, CDR1 is SQVTM and CDR2 is ANQGSEA. V lost 7 bases, J lost 4 bases, and 17 bases lay in between. The DNA of the CDR3 is TGCAGCGCCCAACCTACAGGGAGTTACAATGAGCAGTTCTTC. This codes for CSAQPTGSYNEQFF.

The V and J genes are TRBV6-2 or TRBV6-3 and TRBJ2-5, with D uncertain. The CDR3 is 12 amino acids. Germline CDR1 and CDR2: MNHEY and SVGEGT. V was clipped by 4 bases and J by 5 bases, with 8 bases between them. The CDR3 is CASSLSFETQYF. DNA for the CDR3: TGTGCCAGCAGTTTATCTTTCGAGACCCAGTACTTC.

The chain links TRBV5-1 to TRBJ2-1; D not certain. Germline assignment: CDR1 SGHRS and CDR2 YFSETQ. This CDR3 has 13 amino acids. Trimming stripped 0 bases from V and 5 bases from J, with 6 bases between. DNA for the CDR3: TGCGCCAGCAGCTTGGGTGACGACAATGAGCAGTTCTTC. It yields the protein CASSLGDDNEQFF.

The chain combines TRBV25-1 with TRBJ2-7; TRBD1 might be the D (5 bases). V was clipped by 7 bases and J by 6 bases, with 19 bases between them. In germline, CDR1 is MGHDK, CDR2 SYGVNS. The CDR3 totals 14 residues. The DNA of the CDR3 is TGTGCCAGCACTGGACGATTGGGGCTAAGCGAGCAGTACTTC. Amino acids: CASTGRLGLSEQYF.

CDR3 protein: CAPQGNEQFF. CDR3 DNA sequence: TGCGCCCCTCAGGGGAATGAGCAGTTCTTC. The chain couples TRBV20-1 to TRBJ2-1, with a tentative D call TRBD1 (6 bases). This CDR3 contains 10 residues. CDR1 is DFQATT, CDR2 SNEGSKA, per germline (reference sequence).

This chain joins TRBV7-2 and TRBJ2-2; 8 bases fit TRBD2. The CDR3 totals 15 residues. CDR1 and CDR2 (germline): SGHTA, FQGNSA. The V segment lost 2 bases and the J segment 5 bases; nucleotides outside the gene matches: 4. The CDR3 coding sequence is TGTGCCAGCAGCTTAAAGCGGGGGATAACCGGGGAGCTGTTTTTT. Its translation is CASSLKRGITGELFF.